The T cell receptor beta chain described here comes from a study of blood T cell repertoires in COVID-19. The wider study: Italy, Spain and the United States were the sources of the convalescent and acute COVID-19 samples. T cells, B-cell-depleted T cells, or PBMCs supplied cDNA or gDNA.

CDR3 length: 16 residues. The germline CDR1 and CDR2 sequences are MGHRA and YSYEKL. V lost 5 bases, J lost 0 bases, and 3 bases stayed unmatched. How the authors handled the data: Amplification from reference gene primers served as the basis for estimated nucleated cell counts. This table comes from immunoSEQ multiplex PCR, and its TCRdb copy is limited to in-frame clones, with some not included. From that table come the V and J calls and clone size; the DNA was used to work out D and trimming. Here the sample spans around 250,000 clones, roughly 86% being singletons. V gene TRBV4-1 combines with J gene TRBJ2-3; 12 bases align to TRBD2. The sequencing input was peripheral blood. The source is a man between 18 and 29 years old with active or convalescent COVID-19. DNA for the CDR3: TGCGCCAGCAGCTGGGGACTAGCGGGCAGCACAGATACGCAGTATTTT. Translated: CASSWGLAGSTDTQYF.